Below, 4 T cell receptor beta chains from the same sample are listed, as sequenced in a study of HIV-infected patients and healthy controls. Alpha and beta constant-region primers primed reverse transcription of about 470 ng RNA. Using multiplexing indices, alpha and beta chain libraries were generated apart by chain-specific third strand synthesis. TCRdb ran MiXCR on the 5' RACE reads and lists one entry per CDR3 protein. The repertoire has over 8,000 distinct CDR3 sequences, 5.5% to 7% of them found once; the top ten carry 28%. Roughly three months, about 14 weeks, into antiretroviral therapy, follow-up blood was collected. No cell fractionation was done, so the repertoire covers all unsorted peripheral blood T cells. The sample consisted of blood, taken during antiretroviral therapy. These receptor sequences come from an adult with HIV infection. The donor label of this sample is uncertain.

The sample holds many counts of this clonotype. The V and J genes are TRBV27 and TRBJ1-5; D is ambiguous. This CDR3 has 13 residues. Germline V gene data show CDR1 as MNHEY and CDR2 as SMNVEV (reference sequence). Trimming took off 2 bases at V and 0 bases at J, with 2 bases between the two ends. CDR3 protein: CASSLRSNQPQHF. The CDR3 region has the DNA TGTGCCAGCAGTTTACGTAGCAATCAGCCCCAGCATTTT.

This clonotype was counted between two and nine times. The chain is built from TRBV11-1 and TRBJ2-5; D gene ambiguous. CDR3 length: 13 residues. Per germline, CDR1 SGHAT and CDR2 FQDESV (reference sequence). The V end was cut by 1 base, the J end by 0 bases, with 3 bases between. The CDR3 loop is CASSLGDQETQYF. The CDR3 bases are TGTGCCAGCAGCTTAGGGGACCAAGAGACCCAGTACTTC.

By share of the sample, this clonotype is medium-sized. The J gene is TRBJ2-7, the V gene TRBV7-2; weak D call: TRBD1 (5 bases). V was clipped by 1 base and J by 7 bases, with 14 bases between them. Germline CDR1 and CDR2: SGHTA and FQGNSA. CDR3 length equals 14 residues. The CDR3 sequence is CASSLDRRAEEQYF. For the CDR3, the DNA is TGTGCCAGCAGCTTAGATCGCAGGGCTGAGGAGCAGTACTTC.

This clonotype was counted between two and nine times. This chain uses TRBV2 with TRBJ2-1, with TRBD1 identical over 9 bases. The V segment lost 0 bases and the J segment 2 bases; nucleotides outside the gene matches: 2. The CDR3 spans 16 residues. Germline CDR1 reads SNHLY; CDR2 reads FYNNEI. CDR3 residues: CASSEAWTGAYNEQFF. As DNA, the CDR3 is TGTGCCAGCAGTGAAGCTTGGACAGGGGCCTACAATGAGCAGTTCTTC.